This T cell receptor (beta chain) was obtained from a study of identical twins. The study, taken as a whole, reports: Within cord blood, abundant beta clonotypes carried fewer insertions, but memory repertoires showed no such trend.

This clonotype was recorded many times. Its specificity is unknown. Healthy Caucasians supplied all donations. The CDR3 covers 14 residues. V was pared by 5 bases and J by 6 bases, with 16 bases between. The germline CDR1 and CDR2 sequences are SGHTA and FQGNSA. One entry per CDR3 protein, called by TCRdb with MiXCR from the 5' RACE reads. The repertoire holds about 890,000 distinct CDR3 sequences, with about 12% as singletons. The sample was also linked to a second study, of yellow fever vaccine responses in identical twins.

The chain couples TRBV7-2 to TRBJ1-2; the D is unclear. The sequence came from a young woman in good health. Sequenced sample: PBMCs. DNA for the CDR3: TGTGCCAGCAGCCCCACCTTGAGGGCGGATGGCTACACCTTC. Its translation: CASSPTLRADGYTF.